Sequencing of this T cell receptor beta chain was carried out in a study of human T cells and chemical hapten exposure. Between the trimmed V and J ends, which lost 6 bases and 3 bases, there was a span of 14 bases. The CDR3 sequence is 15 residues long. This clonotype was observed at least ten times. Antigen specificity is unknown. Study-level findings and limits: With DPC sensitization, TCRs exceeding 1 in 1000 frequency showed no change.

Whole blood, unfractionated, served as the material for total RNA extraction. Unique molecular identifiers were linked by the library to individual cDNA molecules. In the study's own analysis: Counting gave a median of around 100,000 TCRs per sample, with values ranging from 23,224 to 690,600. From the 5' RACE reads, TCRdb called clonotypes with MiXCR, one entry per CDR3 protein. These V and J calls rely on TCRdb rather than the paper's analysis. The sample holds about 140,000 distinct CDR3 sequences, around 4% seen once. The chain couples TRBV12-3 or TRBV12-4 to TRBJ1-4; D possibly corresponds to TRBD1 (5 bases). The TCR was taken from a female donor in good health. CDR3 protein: CASRRQGRANEKLFF. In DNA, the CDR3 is TGTGCCAGCAGGCGTCAGGGCCGGGCTAATGAAAAACTGTTTTTT.